These T cell receptor beta chains were read from a single sample in a study of cytotoxic CD8 clonotypes in ibrutinib-treated CLL. The data were produced by immunoSEQ multiplex PCR, yet TCRdb's version contains in-frame clones alone and is incomplete. The sample gives hundreds of thousands of clones, 70% of which show up once; just over 15% is in the top ten. This specimen was PBMCs, taken after 24 months of ibrutinib treatment. Source of these receptors: a human donor with chronic lymphocytic leukemia. Both conserved end residues are part of each CDR3. D genes are given only for firm matches. The size field is filled for only some rows; it gives once, few, many or a size class.

j_call v_call clone_size d_call cdr3_nt cdr3_aa
TRBJ2-1 TRBV7-2 . . TGTGCCAGCAGCTTAGGGGCTAGCAGCTACAATGAGCAGTTCTTC CASSLGASSYNEQFF
TRBJ1-5 TRBV27 . . TGTGCCAGCAGTTTTGGCCTAGGTCAGCCCCAGCATTTT CASSFGLGQPQHF
TRBJ2-1 TRBV5-1 . . TGCGCCAGCAGCGACGGTGCTCCCTACAATGAGCAGTTCTTC CASSDGAPYNEQFF
TRBJ1-2 TRBV6-6 . TRBD1 TGTGCCAGCAGTGACAGGGAGAATGGCTACACCTTC CASSDRENGYTF
TRBJ2-1 TRBV14 . TRBD2 TGTGCCAGCAGCCAAGCTAGCGGGAGAAATGAGCAGTTCTTC CASSQASGRNEQFF
TRBJ1-1 TRBV27 . TRBD1 TGTGCCAGCAGTTTAATCGCAGGGGGGAACACTGAAGCTTTCTTT CASSLIAGGNTEAFF
TRBJ2-1 TRBV6-5 . TRBD2 TGTGCCAGCAGTTACTTGTGGACTAGCGTCGATGAGCAGTTCTTC CASSYLWTSVDEQFF
TRBJ2-7 TRBV9 . . TGTGCCAGCAGCGGTGGACAAGGTAACTACGAGCAGTACTTC CASSGGQGNYEQYF
TRBJ2-7 TRBV5-1 . . TGCGCCAGCAGCTTGGAGGGCCTAGGAGGGGACGAGCAGTACTTC CASSLEGLGGDEQYF
TRBJ2-1 TRBV7-2 few TRBD2 TGTGCCAGCAGCTTAGATCCAGCGGGGTGGGGATACAATGAGCAGTTCTTC CASSLDPAGWGYNEQFF
TRBJ1-2 TRBV30 . . TGTGCCTGGAGTGTAAGGTTGGGGCGGACAACCATTAACTATGGCTACACCTTC CAWSVRLGRTTINYGYTF
TRBJ2-5 TRBV7-2 . TRBD2 TGTGCCAGCAGCTTAGGGGCGGAGGGAGGGGAGACCCAGTACTTC CASSLGAEGGETQYF
TRBJ1-1 TRBV2 . . TGTGCCAGCAGTGAAATTTTTGGGGACGGAAACACTGAAGCTTTCTTT CASSEIFGDGNTEAFF
TRBJ1-1 TRBV14 . . TGTGCCAGCAGTCGACAGGAGTCCACTGAAGCTTTCTTT CASSRQESTEAFF
TRBJ2-6 TRBV2 . TRBD1 TGTGCCAGCAGGCAGGGGGCTGGGGCCAACGTCCTGACTTTC CASRQGAGANVLTF
TRBJ2-2 TRBV28 . . TGTGCCAGCAGTTTACTGCGTTCCACCGGGGAGCTGTTTTTT CASSLLRSTGELFF
TRBJ1-2 TRBV25-1 . . TGTGCCAGCAGTGAACCAACGGGGCCAAACTATGGCTACACCTTC CASSEPTGPNYGYTF
TRBJ2-7 TRBV28 . TRBD1 TGTGCCAGCAGTCACAGGGGGCGGTGGGCCTACGAGCAGTACTTC CASSHRGRWAYEQYF
TRBJ1-1 TRBV6-5 . TRBD1 TGTGCCAGCAGTTCACAGGGGGGATGGACTGAAGCTTTCTTT CASSSQGGWTEAFF
TRBJ2-3 TRBV7-9 once TRBD2 TGTGCCAGCAGCTCTAGCGGGAGGACCCTTAGCACAGATACGCAGTATTTT CASSSSGRTLSTDTQYF
TRBJ2-7 TRBV28 . TRBD2 TGTGCCAGCAGTTTATCTTTGCTGGTGGGACTAGCATCCTACGAGCAGTACTTC CASSLSLLVGLASYEQYF
TRBJ2-5 TRBV2 . . TGTGCCAGCAGTCCCCGGGCGGGGGCCCAAGAGACCCAGTACTTC CASSPRAGAQETQYF
TRBJ2-7 TRBV7-3 . TRBD2 TGTGCCAGCAGGTCCTCTAGCGGGAACGGCGAGCAGTACTTC CASRSSSGNGEQYF
TRBJ2-3 TRBV4-1 few . TGCGCCAGCAGCCCACCTGCAGATACGCAGTATTTT CASSPPADTQYF
TRBJ2-6 TRBV14 few . TGTGCCAGCAGCTTATGGGTCGTGGGTCCTGGGGCCAACGTCCTGACTTTC CASSLWVVGPGANVLTF
TRBJ2-3 TRBV19 . TRBD2 TGTGCCAGTAGTAGTAAAAGGACTAGTCGGCTTATGGATACGCAGTATTTT CASSSKRTSRLMDTQYF
TRBJ2-7 TRBV29-1 once TRBD1 TGCAGCGTTGAGGATGGACAGGGGGCGAGAAACGAGCAGTACTTC CSVEDGQGARNEQYF
TRBJ2-3 TRBV7-9 . . TGTGCCAGCAGCTTAATAGGGAGAACAGATACGCAGTATTTT CASSLIGRTDTQYF
TRBJ2-3 TRBV19 few . TGTGCCAGTAGTACCCCTGGGGCAAGTGGAGATACGCAGTATTTT CASSTPGASGDTQYF
TRBJ2-7 TRBV9 once TRBD1 TGTGCCAGCAGCGGCCGGGACAGGCTTCAGGAGCAGTACTTC CASSGRDRLQEQYF
TRBJ2-1 TRBV10-3 . TRBD1 TGTGCCATCAGTGTGACAGGGGTCAATGAGCAGTTCTTC CAISVTGVNEQFF
TRBJ2-3 TRBV2 . TRBD2 TGTGCCAGCACGAGACTAGCGGGAGCGAACGCAGATACGCAGTATTTT CASTRLAGANADTQYF
TRBJ2-1 TRBV28 . . TGTGCCAGCAGTTTATGGAGGGGTGAAGGTGAGCAGTTCTTC CASSLWRGEGEQFF
TRBJ2-1 TRBV9 . . TGTGCCAGCAGCCCCGGAGGGACCGGAAGGCGGCAGTTCTTC CASSPGGTGRRQFF
TRBJ2-7 TRBV4-3 . . TGCGCCAGCAGCCAAGGGGCGGGAAGGTATGAGCAGTACTTC CASSQGAGRYEQYF
TRBJ2-7 TRBV2 . TRBD2 TGTGCCAGCAGCTTCGCGAGGACTAGCGTGGGCGAGCAGTACTTC CASSFARTSVGEQYF
TRBJ2-3 TRBV7-2 . . TGTGCCAGCAGCTTAAACATTCACACAGATACGCAGTATTTT CASSLNIHTDTQYF
TRBJ2-7 TRBV7-2 few . TGTGCCAGCAGCTTAGGTAGTTCTCAGACCTACGAGCAGTACTTC CASSLGSSQTYEQYF
TRBJ2-5 TRBV14 . . TGTGCCAGCAGCCGTTCTGACACGCCAGAGACCCAGTACTTC CASSRSDTPETQYF
TRBJ1-5 TRBV19 . . TGTGCCAGTACCCTGGGGTATCAGCCCCAGCATTTT CASTLGYQPQHF
TRBJ1-5 TRBV7-8 . . TGTGCCAGCAGCTTAGGGCGGCAGCCCCAGCATTTT CASSLGRQPQHF